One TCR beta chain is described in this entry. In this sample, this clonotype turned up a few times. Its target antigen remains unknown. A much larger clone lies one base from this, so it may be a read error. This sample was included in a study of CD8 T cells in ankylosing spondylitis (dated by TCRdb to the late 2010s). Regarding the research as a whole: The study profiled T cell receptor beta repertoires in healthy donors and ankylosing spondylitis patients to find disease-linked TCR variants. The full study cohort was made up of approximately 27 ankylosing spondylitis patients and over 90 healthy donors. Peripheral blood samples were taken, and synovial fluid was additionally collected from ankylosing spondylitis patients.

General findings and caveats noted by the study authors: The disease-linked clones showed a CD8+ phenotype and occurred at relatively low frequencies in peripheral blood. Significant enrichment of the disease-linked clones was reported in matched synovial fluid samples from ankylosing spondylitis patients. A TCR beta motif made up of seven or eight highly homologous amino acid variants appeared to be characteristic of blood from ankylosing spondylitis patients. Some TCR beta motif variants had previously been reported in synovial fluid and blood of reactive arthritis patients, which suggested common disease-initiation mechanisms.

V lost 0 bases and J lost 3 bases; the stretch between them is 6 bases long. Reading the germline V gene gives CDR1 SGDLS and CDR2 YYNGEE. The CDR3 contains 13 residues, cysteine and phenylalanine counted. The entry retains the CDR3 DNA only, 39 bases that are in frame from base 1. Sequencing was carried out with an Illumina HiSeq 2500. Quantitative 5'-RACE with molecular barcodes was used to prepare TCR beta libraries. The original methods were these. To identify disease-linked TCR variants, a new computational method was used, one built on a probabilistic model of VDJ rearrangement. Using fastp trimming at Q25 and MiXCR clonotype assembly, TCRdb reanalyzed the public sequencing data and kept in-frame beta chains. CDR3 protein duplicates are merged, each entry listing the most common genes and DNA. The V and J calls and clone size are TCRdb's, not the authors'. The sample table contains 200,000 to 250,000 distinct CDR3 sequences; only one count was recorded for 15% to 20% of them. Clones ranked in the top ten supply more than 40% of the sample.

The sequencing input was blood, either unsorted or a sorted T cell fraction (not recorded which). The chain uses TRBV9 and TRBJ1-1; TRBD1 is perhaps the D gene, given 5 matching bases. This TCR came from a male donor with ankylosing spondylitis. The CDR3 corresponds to CASSVGGYTEAFF. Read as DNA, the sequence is TGTGCCAGCAGCGTAGGGGGGTACACTGAAGCTTTCTTT.